Here is one T cell receptor beta chain with its context. These data are taken from a study of blood T cell repertoires in COVID-19. Study-wide context: The analysed material was cDNA or gDNA that came from T cells, B-cell-depleted T cells, or PBMCs.

The CDR3 totals 16 residues. Germline CDR1 and CDR2: SGHRS and YFSETQ. Losses at the gene ends were 3 bases for V and 2 bases for J; bases not matched to a gene: 7. Assay: immunoSEQ multiplex PCR; the TCRdb copy retains only in-frame clones and omits some. The sample has 150,000 or so clones, about 84% seen once. Participants' own reports of clinical history determined their cohort assignment. The receptor was derived from a man in his fifties or sixties who had recovered from COVID-19. This sequence joins TRBV5-1 and TRBJ2-3; 9 nucleotides align to TRBD2. Sequencing was performed on PBMCs or T cells enriched from blood (not recorded which). The CDR3 nucleotides are TGCGCCAGCAGCTCTGGGACTAGCAGTTTCACAGATACGCAGTATTTT. Translated: CASSSGTSSFTDTQYF. Filled out from reference TRBV5-1 and TRBJ2-3, the complete variable domain reads KAGVTQTPRYLIKTRGQQVTLSCSPISGHRSVSWYQQTPGQGLQFLFEYFSETQRNKGNFPGRFSGRQFSNSRSEMNVSTLELGDSALYLCASSSGTSSFTDTQYFGPGTRLTVL.